This T cell receptor (beta chain) was obtained from a study of control samples from healthy donors and cancer patients. The count of this clone is one. The germline V gene has CDR1 LGHNA and CDR2 YSLEER. The CDR3 totals 20 residues. Trimming took off 0 bases at V and 3 bases at J, with 24 bases between the two ends. Here immunoSEQ multiplex PCR was the method, and the copy in TCRdb shows in-frame clones only, minus some. Seen here are 79,000 or so clones, roughly nine tenths observed once, and the top ten hold 8.5% to 10%. This TCR derives from a woman in her forties or fifties with colorectal cancer. This rearrangement joins TRBV4-3 to TRBJ1-5; D possibly corresponds to TRBD1 (5 bases). Sequencing was carried out using PBMCs. This CDR3 reads CASSQEPWSPGATSNQPQHF. CDR3 in DNA: TGCGCCAGCAGCCAAGAACCGTGGAGTCCCGGGGCGACCTCCAATCAGCCCCAGCATTTT.